Below, 11 T cell receptor beta chains from the same sample are listed, as sequenced in a study of Ad26.COV2.S vaccination and SARS-CoV-2 variants. Here immunoSEQ multiplex PCR was the method, and the copy in TCRdb shows in-frame clones only, minus some. This sample yields some 410,000 clones, of which about nine tenths are seen a single time; about 1.7% belongs to the top ten. Treatment specified: approximately 18 received Ad26.COV2.S at low or high dose, single or two shots; five or six received placebo; per-sample allocation not given. Sampling occurred on day 63 after the first vaccine or placebo injection. The material sequenced was peripheral blood, taken in a trial of Ad26.COV2.S vaccine versus placebo. The receptor set was obtained from a person aged 18-65 years who received the Ad26.COV2.S COVID-19 vaccine or a placebo.

The V and J genes are TRBV29-1 and TRBJ2-1, with D possibly being TRBD1 (6 bases). This CDR3 is built from 14 residues. Germline V gives CDR1 SQVTM, CDR2 ANQGSEA. V lost 6 bases, J lost 0 bases, and 12 bases lay in between. The DNA of the CDR3 is TGCAGCGTCCGACAGGTCCTCTCCTACAATGAGCAGTTCTTC. Protein: CSVRQVLSYNEQFF.

The chain links TRBV19 to TRBJ2-4; perhaps TRBD1 as D (6 bases). The V and J ends lost 9 bases and 5 bases respectively, with 17 bases between them. The CDR3 consists of 14 residues. Germline-derived CDR1 and CDR2 are LNHDA and SQIVND (reference sequence). The CDR3 spells CASKIQGQENIQYF. The CDR3 bases are TGTGCCAGCAAAATACAGGGCCAGGAAAACATTCAGTACTTC. The full variable domain, completed using reference TRBV19 and TRBJ2-4, is DGGITQSPKYLFRKEGQNVTLSCEQNLNHDAMYWYRQDPGQGLRLIYYSQIVNDFQKGDIAEGYSVSREKKESFPLTVTSAQKNPTAFYLCASKIQGQENIQYFGAGTRLSVL.

The chain couples TRBV28 to TRBJ2-3, with 7 nucleotides matching TRBD1. J lost 8 bases, V lost 6 bases, and 14 bases had no gene match. The CDR3 sequence is 15 residues long. Germline V lookup: CDR1 MDHEN, CDR2 SYDVKM. CDR3: CASSLTGVAPITQYF. The CDR3 region has the DNA TGTGCCAGCAGCCTAACAGGGGTTGCCCCCATTACGCAGTATTTT.

The chain combines TRBV27 with TRBJ2-1; 8 bases map to TRBD2. Germline V CDR1 and CDR2: MNHEY, SMNVEV (reference sequence). V shed 3 bases and J 2 bases; nucleotides not matched to a gene: 9. The CDR3 is 17 residues long. The CDR3 DNA is TGTGCCAGCAGTTTTCGGAGCGGGGGCTCTACCTACAATGAGCAGTTCTTC. It yields the protein CASSFRSGGSTYNEQFF.

The J gene is TRBJ2-2, the V gene TRBV27; TRBD1 matches at 11 bases. J was trimmed by 4 bases and V by 6 bases; bases with no gene match: 4. CDR3 length: 15 amino acids. CDR1 is MNHEY, CDR2 SMNVEV, per germline (reference sequence). The CDR3 DNA sequence: TGTGCCAGCAGCACGGGACAGGGGGGCACCGGGGAGCTGTTTTTT. This encodes CASSTGQGGTGELFF.

This clone showed up many times. The chain joins TRBV19 to TRBJ1-6; TRBD1 matches 7 bases. Germline values: CDR1 LNHDA, CDR2 SQIVND (reference sequence). The CDR3 extends over 12 amino acids. The junction had 4 bases not matched to a gene; V was cut back by 7 bases and J by 10 bases. Here the CDR3 reads CASKTGESPLHF. CDR3 coding DNA: TGTGCCAGTAAAACAGGGGAATCACCCCTCCACTTT.

This chain connects TRBV30 to TRBJ2-5; D is perhaps TRBD2 (6 bases). The germline V gene has CDR1 GTSNPN and CDR2 SVGIG (reference sequence). The CDR3 sequence is 14 residues long. V lost 3 bases to trimming and J lost 2 bases, with 13 bases between them. The CDR3: CAWRHRGSQETQYF. Written as DNA, the CDR3 is TGTGCCTGGAGGCATCGGGGGAGTCAAGAGACCCAGTACTTC.

This chain connects TRBV7-2 to TRBJ1-5, with a weak D call TRBD1 (5 bases). This CDR3 is 15 amino acids long. Germline V lookup: CDR1 SGHTA, CDR2 FQGNSA. V lost 5 bases and J lost 5, with 16 bases in between. CDR3 residues: CASSGAAGSYQPQHF. CDR3 in DNA: TGTGCCAGCAGCGGAGCGGCAGGGTCGTATCAGCCCCAGCATTTT.

This clone appeared many times. This sequence joins TRBV11-2 and TRBJ2-7; maybe TRBD1 (5 bases). Per the germline V gene, CDR1 is SGHAT and CDR2 is FQNNGV. This CDR3 has 16 amino acids. Trimming removed 0 bases from V and 3 bases from J, with 15 bases in between. The CDR3 DNA is TGTGCCAGCAGCTTAGATTCGCCAGGGTACTTCTACGAGCAGTACTTC. Translating it yields CASSLDSPGYFYEQYF.

The V gene is TRBV7-9, the J gene TRBJ2-7, with 10 bases lining up with TRBD1. V gave up 0 bases and J gave up 0 bases; unmatched junction bases: 2. Germline V gives CDR1 SEHNR, CDR2 FQNEAQ (reference sequence). This CDR3 region has 16 residues. The CDR3 coding sequence is TGTGCCAGCAGCTTAGCGCGGACAGGGGGCTCCTACGAGCAGTACTTC. Amino acid sequence: CASSLARTGGSYEQYF.

This clone came up once. V and J are TRBV9 and TRBJ1-1; D might be TRBD1 (5 bases). The CDR3 loop spans 14 amino acids. Per the germline V gene, CDR1 is SGDLS and CDR2 is YYNGEE. V dropped 3 bases and J dropped 4 bases, with 13 bases sitting between them. The CDR3 DNA reads TGTGCCAGCAGCGCATCCGGGGGATCCACTGAAGCTTTCTTT. Its translation: CASSASGGSTEAFF.